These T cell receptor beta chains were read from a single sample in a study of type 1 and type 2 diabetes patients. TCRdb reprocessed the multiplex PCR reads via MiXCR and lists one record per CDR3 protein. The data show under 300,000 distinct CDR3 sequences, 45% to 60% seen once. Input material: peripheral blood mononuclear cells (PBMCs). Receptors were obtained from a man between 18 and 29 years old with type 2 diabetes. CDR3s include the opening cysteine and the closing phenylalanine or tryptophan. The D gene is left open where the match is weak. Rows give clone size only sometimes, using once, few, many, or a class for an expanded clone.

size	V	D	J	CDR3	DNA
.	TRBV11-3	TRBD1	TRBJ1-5	CASSSTGDRHQPQHF	TGTGCCAGCAGTTCTACAGGGGATAGGCACCAGCCCCAGCATTTT
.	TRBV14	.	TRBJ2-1	CANSQAQSYNEQFF	TGTGCCAACAGCCAAGCACAGTCCTACAATGAGCAGTTCTTC
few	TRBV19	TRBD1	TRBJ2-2	CASSTTGGAGLFF	TGTGCCAGTAGTACTACAGGGGGCGCGGGGCTGTTTTTT
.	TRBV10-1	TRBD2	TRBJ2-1	CASSQSSGSFNEQFF	TGCGCCAGCAGCCAGTCTAGCGGGAGTTTCAATGAGCAGTTCTTC
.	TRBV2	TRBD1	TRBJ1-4	CASRLTGTAGEKLFF	TGTGCCAGTAGACTCACCGGGACAGCGGGTGAAAAACTGTTTTTT
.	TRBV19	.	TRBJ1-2	CASSIGSSANYGYAF	TGTGCCAGCAGTATCGGGTCCTCCGCCAACTATGGCTACGCCTTC
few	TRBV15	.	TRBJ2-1	CATSLGPSSYNEQFF	TGTGCCACCAGTTTGGGACCTAGCTCCTACAATGAGCAGTTCTTC
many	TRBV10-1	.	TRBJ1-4	CASSAGDGNEKLFF	TGCGCCAGCAGTGCAGGGGACGGGAATGAAAAACTGTTTTTT
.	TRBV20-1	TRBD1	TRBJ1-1	CSARPVTGGATEAFF	TGCAGTGCTAGACCCGTAACAGGGGGAGCGACTGAAGCTTTCTTT
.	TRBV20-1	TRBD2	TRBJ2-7	CSGASLAGGTYEQYF	TGCAGTGGGGCGTCACTAGCGGGGGGAACCTACGAGCAGTACTTC
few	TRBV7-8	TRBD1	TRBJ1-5	CASSTDRDSNQPQHF	TGTGCCAGCAGCACCGACAGGGATAGCAATCAGCCCCAGCATTTT
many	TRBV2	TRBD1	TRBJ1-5	CASSGTVDQPQHF	TGTGCCAGCAGCGGGACAGTAGATCAGCCCCAGCATTTT
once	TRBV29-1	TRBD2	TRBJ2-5	CSVGREAPQETQYF	TGCAGCGTGGGGCGGGAGGCCCCACAAGAGACCCAGTACTTC
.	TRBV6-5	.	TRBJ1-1	CASGTRDGTNTEAFF	TGTGCCAGCGGAACTCGGGACGGCACTAACACTGAAGCTTTCTTT
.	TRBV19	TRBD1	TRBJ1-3	CATRDREGPGNTIYF	TGTGCCACGCGGGACAGGGAGGGACCTGGAAACACCATATATTTT
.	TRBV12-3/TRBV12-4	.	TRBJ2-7	CASSEPGSSYEQYF	TGTGCCAGCAGTGAACCGGGAAGCTCCTACGAGCAGTACTTC
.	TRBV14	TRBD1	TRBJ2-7	CASSLQGGPFYEQYF	TGTGCCAGCAGCCTTCAAGGGGGCCCCTTTTACGAGCAGTACTTC
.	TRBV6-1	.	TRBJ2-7	CASSEYGDNYEQYF	TGTGCCAGCAGTGAGTACGGGGACAACTACGAGCAGTACTTC
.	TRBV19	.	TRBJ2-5	CASSRTSEETQYF	TGTGCCAGTAGTCGGACCTCGGAAGAGACCCAGTACTTC
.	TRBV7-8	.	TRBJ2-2	CASSPGVGAEETGELFF	TGTGCCAGCAGTCCTGGGGTAGGGGCGGAGGAGACCGGGGAGCTGTTTTTT
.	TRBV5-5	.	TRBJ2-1	CASSLVGGGYEQFF	TGTGCCAGCAGCTTGGTAGGGGGAGGTTATGAGCAGTTCTTC
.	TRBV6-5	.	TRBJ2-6	CASSYRGGSGANVLTF	TGTGCCAGCAGTTATCGTGGTGGTTCTGGGGCCAACGTCCTGACTTTC
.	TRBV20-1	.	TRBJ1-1	CSARDSNHELDETEAFF	TGCAGTGCTAGAGATTCTAACCATGAGTTGGATGAAACTGAAGCTTTCTTT
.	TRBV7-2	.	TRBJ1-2	CASSKSDSANNYGYTF	TGTGCCAGCAGCAAATCCGACAGCGCCAATAACTATGGCTACACCTTC
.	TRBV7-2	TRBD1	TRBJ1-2	CASSVGQGAVNDYGYTF	TGTGCCAGCAGCGTGGGACAGGGGGCCGTAAACGACTATGGCTACACCTTC
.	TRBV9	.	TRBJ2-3	CASSLAPREDTQYF	TGTGCCAGCAGCTTGGCCCCTAGGGAAGATACGCAGTATTTT
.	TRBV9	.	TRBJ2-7	CASSGGGGDYEQYF	TGTGCCAGCAGCGGGGGTGGAGGGGACTACGAGCAGTACTTC
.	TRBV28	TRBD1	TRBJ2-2	CASSRDRGRVAGELFF	TGTGCCAGCAGTCGGGACAGGGGGCGCGTGGCCGGGGAGCTGTTTTTT
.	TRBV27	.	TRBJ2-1	CASSLEGGGNEQFF	TGTGCCAGCAGTCTCGAGGGCGGAGGGAATGAGCAGTTCTTC
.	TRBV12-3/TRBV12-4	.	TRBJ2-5	CASSSAYWGQETQYF	TGTGCCAGCAGTTCCGCGTATTGGGGACAAGAGACCCAGTACTTC
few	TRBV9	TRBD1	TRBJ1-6	CASSATGTGGQPLHF	TGTGCCAGCAGCGCGACCGGGACAGGGGGCCAACCCCTCCACTTT
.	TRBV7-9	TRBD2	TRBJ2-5	CASSLGTRQTQYF	TGTGCCAGCAGCTTAGGGACTAGGCAGACCCAGTACTTC
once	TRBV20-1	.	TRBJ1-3	CSACCDISSGNTIYF	TGCAGTGCTTGTTGCGACATCAGCTCCGGAAACACCATATATTTT
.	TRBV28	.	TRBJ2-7	CASSFARGEQYF	TGTGCCAGCAGTTTCGCCCGGGGGGAGCAGTACTTC
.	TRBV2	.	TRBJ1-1	CASSEEVGTEAFF	TGTGCCAGCAGCGAAGAGGTAGGGACTGAAGCTTTCTTT
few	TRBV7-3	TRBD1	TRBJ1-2	CASSASGQGVWGYTF	TGTGCCAGCAGCGCCTCGGGACAGGGGGTGTGGGGCTACACCTTC
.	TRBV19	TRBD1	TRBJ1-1	CASSPGQGFDEAFF	TGTGCCAGTAGTCCGGGACAGGGATTTGATGAAGCTTTCTTT
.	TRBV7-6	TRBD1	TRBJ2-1	CASSRDRGDDEQFF	TGTGCCAGCAGCCGGGACAGGGGGGACGATGAGCAGTTCTTC
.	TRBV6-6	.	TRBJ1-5	CASSDIGGGSNQPQHF	TGTGCCAGCAGTGATATTGGGGGCGGAAGCAATCAGCCCCAGCATTTT
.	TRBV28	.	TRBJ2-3	CASSSGTDSYTQYF	TGTGCCAGCAGTTCTGGGACCGACTCCTATACGCAGTATTTT
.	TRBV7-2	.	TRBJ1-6	CASSLSLYLPWSSYNSPLHF	TGTGCCAGCAGCTTGAGTTTATATTTGCCGTGGAGCTCCTATAATTCACCCCTCCACTTT
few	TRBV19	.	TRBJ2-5	CASSMAGREETQYF	TGTGCCAGTAGTATGGCCGGCAGGGAAGAGACCCAGTACTTC
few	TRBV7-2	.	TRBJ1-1	CASSGHRRNTEAFF	TGTGCCAGCAGCGGACACAGGAGAAACACTGAAGCTTTCTTT
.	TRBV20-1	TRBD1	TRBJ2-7	CSASESGQGTHEQYF	TGCAGTGCTAGCGAGTCCGGACAGGGGACGCACGAGCAGTACTTC
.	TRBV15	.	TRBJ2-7	CATSRSPGLPYEQYF	TGTGCCACCAGCAGATCACCGGGACTCCCGTATGAGCAGTACTTC
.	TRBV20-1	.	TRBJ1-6	CSANPDSRSYNSPLHF	TGCAGTGCGAACCCGGACTCTCGCTCCTATAATTCACCCCTCCACTTT
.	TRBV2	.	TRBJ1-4	CASRGGLQPRFNEKLFF	TGTGCCAGCAGGGGTGGGTTACAGCCTCGATTTAATGAAAAACTGTTTTTT
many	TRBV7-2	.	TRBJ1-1	CASSLALGRANTEAFF	TGTGCCAGCAGCTTAGCGCTGGGCAGGGCGAACACTGAAGCTTTCTTT
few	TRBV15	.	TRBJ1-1	CATSRVSGRGGTEAFF	TGTGCCACCAGCAGAGTATCGGGACGTGGGGGCACTGAAGCTTTCTTT
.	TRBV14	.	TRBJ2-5	CASSRRGFGETQYF	TGTGCCAGCAGCCGTAGGGGGTTTGGAGAGACCCAGTACTTC
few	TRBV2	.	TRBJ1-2	CASSGLGVQPDYGYTF	TGTGCCAGCAGTGGACTCGGGGTTCAACCCGACTATGGCTACACCTTC
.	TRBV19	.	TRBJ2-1	CASKRGVQPSYNEQFF	TGTGCCAGTAAGCGAGGGGTGCAGCCCTCCTACAATGAGCAGTTCTTC
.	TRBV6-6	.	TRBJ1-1	CASTERAEAFF	TGTGCCAGCACCGAGAGAGCTGAAGCTTTCTTT
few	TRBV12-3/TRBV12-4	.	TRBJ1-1	CASSLSSFEAFF	TGTGCCAGCAGTTTATCCAGCTTTGAAGCTTTCTTT
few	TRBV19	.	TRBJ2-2	CASSIYKQGDGELFF	TGTGCCAGTAGTATTTACAAACAGGGTGACGGGGAGCTGTTTTTT
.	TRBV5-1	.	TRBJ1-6	CASSLDPPGLPNSPLHF	TGCGCCAGCAGCTTGGACCCCCCAGGGCTCCCGAATTCACCCCTCCACTTT
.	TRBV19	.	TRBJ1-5	CASSSSTSSNQPQHF	TGTGCCAGTAGCTCCTCCACGAGTAGCAATCAGCCCCAGCATTTT
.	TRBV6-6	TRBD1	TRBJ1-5	CASNRQGFDQPQHF	TGTGCCAGCAATAGACAGGGGTTCGATCAGCCCCAGCATTTT
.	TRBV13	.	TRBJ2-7	CDSSLGLAEQYF	TGCGACAGCAGCTTGGGTTTGGCCGAGCAGTACTTC
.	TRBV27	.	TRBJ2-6	CASSLGLAGANVLTF	TGTGCCAGCAGTTTGGGACTGGCTGGGGCCAACGTCCTGACTTTC